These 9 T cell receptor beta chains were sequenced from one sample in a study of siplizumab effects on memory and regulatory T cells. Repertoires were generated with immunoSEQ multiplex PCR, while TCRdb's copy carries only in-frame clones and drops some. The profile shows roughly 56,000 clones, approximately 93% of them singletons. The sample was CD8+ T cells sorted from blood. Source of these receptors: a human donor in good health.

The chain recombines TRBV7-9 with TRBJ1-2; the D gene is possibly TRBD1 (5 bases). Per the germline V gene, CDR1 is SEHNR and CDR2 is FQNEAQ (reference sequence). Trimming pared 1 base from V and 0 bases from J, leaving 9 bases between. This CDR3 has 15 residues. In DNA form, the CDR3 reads TGTGCCAGCAGCTTAGATCAGGACACTAACTATGGCTACACCTTC. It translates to CASSLDQDTNYGYTF.

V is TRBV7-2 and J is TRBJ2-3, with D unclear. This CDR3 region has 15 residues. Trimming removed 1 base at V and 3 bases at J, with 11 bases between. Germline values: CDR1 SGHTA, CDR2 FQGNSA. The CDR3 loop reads CASSLEGFLTDTQYF. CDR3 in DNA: TGTGCCAGCAGCTTAGAAGGGTTTCTGACAGATACGCAGTATTTT.

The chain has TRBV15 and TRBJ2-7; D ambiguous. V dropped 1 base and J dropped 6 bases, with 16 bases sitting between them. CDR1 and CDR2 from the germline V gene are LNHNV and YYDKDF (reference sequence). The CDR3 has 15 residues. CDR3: CATSRVTRSFAEQYF. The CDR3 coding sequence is TGTGCCACCAGCAGAGTCACACGTTCGTTTGCCGAGCAGTACTTC.

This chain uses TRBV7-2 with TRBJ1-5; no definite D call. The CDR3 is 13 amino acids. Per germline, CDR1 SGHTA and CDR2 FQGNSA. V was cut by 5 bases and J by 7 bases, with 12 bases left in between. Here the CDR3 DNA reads TGTGCCAGCAGCCGCGTGGGCGAGCAGCCCCAGCATTTT. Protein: CASSRVGEQPQHF.

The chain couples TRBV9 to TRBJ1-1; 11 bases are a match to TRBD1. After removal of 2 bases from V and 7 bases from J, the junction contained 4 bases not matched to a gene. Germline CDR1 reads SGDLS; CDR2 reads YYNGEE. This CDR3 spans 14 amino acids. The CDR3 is CASSVGQGAVEAFF. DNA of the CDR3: TGTGCCAGCAGCGTCGGACAGGGGGCAGTTGAAGCTTTCTTT.

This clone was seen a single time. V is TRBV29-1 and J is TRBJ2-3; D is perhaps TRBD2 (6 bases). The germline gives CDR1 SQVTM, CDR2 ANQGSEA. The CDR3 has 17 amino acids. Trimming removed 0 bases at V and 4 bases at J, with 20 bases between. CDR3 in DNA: TGCAGCGTTGAAGACCAAAGCGGGCCGGGGGTGCCAGATACGCAGTATTTT. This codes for CSVEDQSGPGVPDTQYF.

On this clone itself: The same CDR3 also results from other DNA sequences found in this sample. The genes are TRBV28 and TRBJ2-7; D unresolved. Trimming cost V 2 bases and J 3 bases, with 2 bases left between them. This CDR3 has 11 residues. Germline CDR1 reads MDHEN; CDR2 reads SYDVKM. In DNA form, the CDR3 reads TGTGCCAGCAGTTTAGGCTACGAGCAGTACTTC. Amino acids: CASSLGYEQYF.

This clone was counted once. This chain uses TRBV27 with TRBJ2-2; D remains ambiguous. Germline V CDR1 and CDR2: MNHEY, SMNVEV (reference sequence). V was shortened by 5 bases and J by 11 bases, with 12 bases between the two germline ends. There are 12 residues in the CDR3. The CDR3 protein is CASSPTLAELFF. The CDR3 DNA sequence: TGTGCCAGCAGTCCGACCCTCGCTGAGCTGTTTTTT.

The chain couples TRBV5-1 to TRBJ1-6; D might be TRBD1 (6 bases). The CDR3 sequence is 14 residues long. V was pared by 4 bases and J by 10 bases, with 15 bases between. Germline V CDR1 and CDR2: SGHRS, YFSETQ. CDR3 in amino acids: CASSLEQGQSPLHF. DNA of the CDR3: TGCGCCAGCAGCCTGGAGCAGGGGCAATCACCCCTCCACTTT.